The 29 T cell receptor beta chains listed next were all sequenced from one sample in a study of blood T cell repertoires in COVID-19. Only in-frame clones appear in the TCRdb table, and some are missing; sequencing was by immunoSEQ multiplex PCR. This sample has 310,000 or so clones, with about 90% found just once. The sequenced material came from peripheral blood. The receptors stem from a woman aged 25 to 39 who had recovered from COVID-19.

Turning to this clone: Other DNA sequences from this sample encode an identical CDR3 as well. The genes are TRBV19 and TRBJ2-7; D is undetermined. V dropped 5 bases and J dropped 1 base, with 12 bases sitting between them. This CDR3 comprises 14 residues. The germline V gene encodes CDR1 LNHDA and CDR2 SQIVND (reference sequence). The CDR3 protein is CASSPDGSSYEQYF. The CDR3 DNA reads TGTGCCAGTAGTCCAGATGGCAGTTCCTACGAGCAGTACTTC.

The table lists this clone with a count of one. CDR3 nucleotides: TGTGCCACCAGTGATCAGGGGACGGACAATGAGCAGTTCTTC. Protein sequence: CATSDQGTDNEQFF. The chain combines TRBV24-1 with TRBJ2-1, with D perhaps TRBD1 (6 bases). The germline gives CDR1 KGHDR, CDR2 SFDVKD. This CDR3 has 14 amino acids. Trimming cost V 3 bases and J 5 bases, with 10 bases left between them.

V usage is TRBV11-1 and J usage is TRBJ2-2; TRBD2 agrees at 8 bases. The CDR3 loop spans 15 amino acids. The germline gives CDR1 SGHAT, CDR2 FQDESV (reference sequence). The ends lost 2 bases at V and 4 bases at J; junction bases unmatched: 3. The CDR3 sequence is CASSLSGGGTGELFF. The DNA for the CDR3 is TGTGCCAGCAGCTTATCCGGGGGGGGCACCGGGGAGCTGTTTTTT.

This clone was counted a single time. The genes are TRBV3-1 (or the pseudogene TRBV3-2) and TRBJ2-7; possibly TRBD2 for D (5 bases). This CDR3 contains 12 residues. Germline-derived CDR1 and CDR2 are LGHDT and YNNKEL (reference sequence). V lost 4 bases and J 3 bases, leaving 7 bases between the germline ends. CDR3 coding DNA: TGTGCCAGCAGCCGAGGGTACTACGAGCAGTACTTC. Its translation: CASSRGYYEQYF.

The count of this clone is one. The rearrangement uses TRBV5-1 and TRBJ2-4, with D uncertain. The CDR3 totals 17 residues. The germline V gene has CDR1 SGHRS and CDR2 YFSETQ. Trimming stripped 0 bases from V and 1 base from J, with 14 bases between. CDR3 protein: CASSLVSSTWAKNIQYF. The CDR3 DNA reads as TGCGCCAGCAGCTTGGTTTCCTCTACCTGGGCCAAAAACATTCAGTACTTC.

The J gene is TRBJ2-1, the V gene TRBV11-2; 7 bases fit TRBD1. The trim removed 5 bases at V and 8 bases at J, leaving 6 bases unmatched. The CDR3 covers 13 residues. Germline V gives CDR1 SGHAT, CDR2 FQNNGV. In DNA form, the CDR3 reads TGTGCCAGCAGCGCCACAGGGGTTGATGAGCAGTTCTTC. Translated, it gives CASSATGVDEQFF.

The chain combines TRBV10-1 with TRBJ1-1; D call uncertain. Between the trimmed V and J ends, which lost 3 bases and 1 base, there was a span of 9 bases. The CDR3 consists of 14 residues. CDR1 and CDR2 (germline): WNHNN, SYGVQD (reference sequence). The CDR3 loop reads CASSDSAGNTEAFF. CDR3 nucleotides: TGCGCCAGCAGTGATAGTGCAGGGAACACTGAAGCTTTCTTT.

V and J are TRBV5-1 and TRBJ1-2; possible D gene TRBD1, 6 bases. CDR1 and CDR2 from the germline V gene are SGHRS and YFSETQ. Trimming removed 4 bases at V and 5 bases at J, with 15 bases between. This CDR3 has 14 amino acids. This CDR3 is CASSPGQIFYGYTF. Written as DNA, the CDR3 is TGCGCCAGCAGCCCCGGACAGATCTTTTATGGCTACACCTTC.

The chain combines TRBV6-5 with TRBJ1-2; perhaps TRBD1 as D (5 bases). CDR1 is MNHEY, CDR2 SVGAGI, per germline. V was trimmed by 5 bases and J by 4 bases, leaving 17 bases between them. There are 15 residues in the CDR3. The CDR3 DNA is TGTGCCAGCAGTCCGATTGCGGGGGTTAGCTATGGCTACACCTTC. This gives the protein CASSPIAGVSYGYTF.

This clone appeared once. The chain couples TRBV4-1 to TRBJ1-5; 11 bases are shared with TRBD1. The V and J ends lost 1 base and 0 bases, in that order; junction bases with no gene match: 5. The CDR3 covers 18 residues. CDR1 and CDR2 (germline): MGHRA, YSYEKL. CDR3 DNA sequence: TGCGCCAGCAGCCAAGTGGACAGGGGGCCGTATAGCAATCAGCCCCAGCATTTT. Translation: CASSQVDRGPYSNQPQHF.

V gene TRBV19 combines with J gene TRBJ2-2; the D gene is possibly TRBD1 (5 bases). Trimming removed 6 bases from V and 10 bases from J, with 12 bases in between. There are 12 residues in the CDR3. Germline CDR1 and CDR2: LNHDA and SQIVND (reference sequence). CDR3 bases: TGTGCCAGTAGCGTTCAGGGTTTGGAGCTGTTTTTT. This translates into CASSVQGLELFF.

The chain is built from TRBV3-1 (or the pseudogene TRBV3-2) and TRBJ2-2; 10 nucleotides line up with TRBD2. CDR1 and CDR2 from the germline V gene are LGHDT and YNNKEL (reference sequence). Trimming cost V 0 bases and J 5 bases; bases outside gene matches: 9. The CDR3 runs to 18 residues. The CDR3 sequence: CASSQDRDSGRGTGELFF. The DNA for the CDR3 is TGTGCCAGCAGCCAAGATAGGGACAGCGGGAGGGGGACCGGGGAGCTGTTTTTT.

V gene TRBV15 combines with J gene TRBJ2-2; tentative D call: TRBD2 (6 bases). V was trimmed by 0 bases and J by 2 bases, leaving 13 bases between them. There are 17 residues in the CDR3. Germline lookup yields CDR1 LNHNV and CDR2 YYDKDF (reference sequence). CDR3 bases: TGTGCCACCAGCAGAGATCTTGGGGGGACTAACACCGGGGAGCTGTTTTTT. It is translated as CATSRDLGGTNTGELFF.

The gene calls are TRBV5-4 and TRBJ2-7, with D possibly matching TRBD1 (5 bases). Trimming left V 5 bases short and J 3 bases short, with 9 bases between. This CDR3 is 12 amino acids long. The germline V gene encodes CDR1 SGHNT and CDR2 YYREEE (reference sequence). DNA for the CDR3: TGTGCCAGCAGTACCCAGGGCTACGAGCAGTACTTC. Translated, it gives CASSTQGYEQYF.

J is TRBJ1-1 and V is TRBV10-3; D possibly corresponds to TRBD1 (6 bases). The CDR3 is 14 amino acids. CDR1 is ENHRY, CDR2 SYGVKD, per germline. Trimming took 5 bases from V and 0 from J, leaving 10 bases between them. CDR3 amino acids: CAISPDRMNTEAFF. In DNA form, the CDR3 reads TGTGCCATCAGTCCCGACAGGATGAACACTGAAGCTTTCTTT.

In DNA, the CDR3 is TGTGCCAGCAGCCTTGCGGGCTACGAGCAGTACTTC. This encodes CASSLAGYEQYF. The V call is TRBV6-5, the J call TRBJ2-7, with D perhaps TRBD2 (5 bases). From germline, CDR1 is MNHEY and CDR2 SVGAGI. Deletions cut 6 bases from V and 3 bases from J, with 9 bases between. The CDR3 is made up of 12 amino acids.

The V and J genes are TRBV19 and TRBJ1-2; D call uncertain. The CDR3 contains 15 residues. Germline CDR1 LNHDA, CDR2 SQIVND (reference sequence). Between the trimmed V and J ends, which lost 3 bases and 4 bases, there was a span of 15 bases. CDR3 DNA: TGTGCCAGTAGTATCGACATTTTTGCATTCTATGGCTACACCTTC. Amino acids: CASSIDIFAFYGYTF.

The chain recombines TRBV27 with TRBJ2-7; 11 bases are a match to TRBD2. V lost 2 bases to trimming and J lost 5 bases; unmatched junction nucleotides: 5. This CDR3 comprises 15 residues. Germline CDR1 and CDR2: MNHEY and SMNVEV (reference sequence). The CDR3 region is CASSLILAGAHEQYF. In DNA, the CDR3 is TGTGCCAGCAGTTTAATACTAGCGGGAGCCCACGAGCAGTACTTC.

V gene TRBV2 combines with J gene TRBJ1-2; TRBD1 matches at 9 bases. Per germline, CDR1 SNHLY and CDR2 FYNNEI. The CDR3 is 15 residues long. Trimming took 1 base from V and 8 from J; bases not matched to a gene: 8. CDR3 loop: CASSEVYGTGPGYTF. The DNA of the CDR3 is TGTGCCAGCAGTGAAGTCTACGGGACAGGGCCCGGCTACACCTTC.

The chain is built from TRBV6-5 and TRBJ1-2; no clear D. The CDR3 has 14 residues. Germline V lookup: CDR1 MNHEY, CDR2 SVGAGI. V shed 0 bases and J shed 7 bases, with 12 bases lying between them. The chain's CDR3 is CASSYSEVSGGYTF. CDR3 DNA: TGTGCCAGCAGTTACTCAGAGGTATCGGGTGGCTACACCTTC.

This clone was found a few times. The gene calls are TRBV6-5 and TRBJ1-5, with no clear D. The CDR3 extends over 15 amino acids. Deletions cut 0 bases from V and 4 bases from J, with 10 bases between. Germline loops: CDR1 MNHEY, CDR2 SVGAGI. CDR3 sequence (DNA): TGTGCCAGCAGTTACTCGATTGCCGCGAATCAGCCCCAGCATTTT. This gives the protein CASSYSIAANQPQHF.

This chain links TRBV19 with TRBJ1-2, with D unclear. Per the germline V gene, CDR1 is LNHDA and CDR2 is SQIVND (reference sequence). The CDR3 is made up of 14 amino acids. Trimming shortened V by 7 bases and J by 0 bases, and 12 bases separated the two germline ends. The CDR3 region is CASTQQIANYGYTF. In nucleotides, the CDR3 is TGTGCCAGTACCCAACAGATAGCTAACTATGGCTACACCTTC.

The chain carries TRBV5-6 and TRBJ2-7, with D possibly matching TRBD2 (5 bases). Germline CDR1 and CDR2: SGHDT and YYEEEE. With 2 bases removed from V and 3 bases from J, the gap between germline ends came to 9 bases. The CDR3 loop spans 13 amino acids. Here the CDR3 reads CASSFGESYEQYF. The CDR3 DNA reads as TGTGCCAGCAGCTTTGGGGAGAGCTACGAGCAGTACTTC.

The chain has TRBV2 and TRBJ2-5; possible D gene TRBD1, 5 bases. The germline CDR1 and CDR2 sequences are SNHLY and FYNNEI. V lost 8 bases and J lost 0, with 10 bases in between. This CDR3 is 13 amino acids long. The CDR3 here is CASLDSDQETQYF. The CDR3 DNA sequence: TGTGCCAGCCTCGACAGTGACCAAGAGACCCAGTACTTC.

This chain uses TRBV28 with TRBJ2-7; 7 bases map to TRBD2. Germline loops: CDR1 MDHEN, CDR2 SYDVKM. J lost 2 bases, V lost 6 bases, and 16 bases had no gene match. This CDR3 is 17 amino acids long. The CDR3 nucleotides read TGTGCCAGCAGCCTGCTCGTCCTAGCGGCCCCAACCTACGAGCAGTACTTC. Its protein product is CASSLLVLAAPTYEQYF.

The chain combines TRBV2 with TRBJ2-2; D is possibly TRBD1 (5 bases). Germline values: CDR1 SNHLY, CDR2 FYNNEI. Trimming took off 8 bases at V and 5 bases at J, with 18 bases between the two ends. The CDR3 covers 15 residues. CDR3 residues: CASDLEQESTGELFF. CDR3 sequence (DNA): TGTGCCAGCGATTTAGAACAGGAGTCGACCGGGGAGCTGTTTTTT.

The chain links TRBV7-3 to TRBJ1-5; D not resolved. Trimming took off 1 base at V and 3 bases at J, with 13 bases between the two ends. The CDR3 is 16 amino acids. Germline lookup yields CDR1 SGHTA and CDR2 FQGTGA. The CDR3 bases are TGTGCCAGCAGCTTAATAGGCGGGGTGAACAATCAGCCCCAGCATTTT. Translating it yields CASSLIGGVNNQPQHF.

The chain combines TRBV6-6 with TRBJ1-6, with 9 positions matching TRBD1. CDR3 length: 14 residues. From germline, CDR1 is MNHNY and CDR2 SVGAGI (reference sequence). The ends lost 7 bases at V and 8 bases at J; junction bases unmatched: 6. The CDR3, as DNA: TGTGCCAGCAACTACAGGGGGCAAGATTCACCCCTCCACTTT. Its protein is CASNYRGQDSPLHF.

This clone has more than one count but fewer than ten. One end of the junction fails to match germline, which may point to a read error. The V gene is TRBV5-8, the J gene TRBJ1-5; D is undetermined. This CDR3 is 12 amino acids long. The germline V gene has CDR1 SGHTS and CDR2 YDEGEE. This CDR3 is CASSWTERPEHF. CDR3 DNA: TGTGCCAGCAGCTGGACGGAGCGGCCCGAGCATTTT.